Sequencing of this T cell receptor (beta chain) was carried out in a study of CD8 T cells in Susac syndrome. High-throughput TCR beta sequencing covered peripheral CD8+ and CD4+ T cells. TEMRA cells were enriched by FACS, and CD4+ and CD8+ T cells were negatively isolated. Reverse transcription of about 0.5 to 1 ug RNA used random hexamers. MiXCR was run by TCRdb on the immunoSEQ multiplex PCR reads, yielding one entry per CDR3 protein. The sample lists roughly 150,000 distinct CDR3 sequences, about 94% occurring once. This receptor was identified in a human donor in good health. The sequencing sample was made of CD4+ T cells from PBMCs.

Written as DNA, the CDR3 is TGCGCCAGCAGCCGAGGACAGGCCGATGGGATAGCTTTCTTT. This translates into CASSRGQADGIAFF. The rearrangement joins TRBV5-1 to TRBJ1-1; 7 bases agree with TRBD1. CDR3 length: 14 amino acids. J was trimmed by 10 bases and V by 4 bases; bases with no gene match: 13. The germline V gene has CDR1 SGHRS and CDR2 YFSETQ. Full variable domain (remainder filled in from reference TRBV5-1 and TRBJ1-1): KAGVTQTPRYLIKTRGQQVTLSCSPISGHRSVSWYQQTPGQGLQFLFEYFSETQRNKGNFPGRFSGRQFSNSRSEMNVSTLELGDSALYLCASSRGQADGIAFFGQGTRLTVV.